The following is a TCR beta chain sequence with its context. In the original analysis: Estimation of nucleated cell counts relied on the amplification of reference gene primers. The protocol was immunoSEQ multiplex PCR, while the TCRdb copy is restricted to in-frame clones and leaves out a portion. V and J calls and clone size are as listed in that table; D and trimming were resolved from the DNA. The sample has about 220,000 clones, 70% to 90% seen once; the top ten hold roughly 2.4%. This entry belongs to a study of blood T cell repertoires in COVID-19. About the study: Collection of acute and convalescent COVID-19 samples took place in the United States, Italy and Spain. Nucleic acid was either cDNA or gDNA, and it came from T cells, B-cell-depleted T cells, or PBMCs.

The CDR3 totals 14 residues. Trimming stripped 5 bases from V and 6 bases from J, with 16 bases between. CDR1 LNHDA and CDR2 SQIVND come from the germline V gene (reference sequence). Ages ranged from about 18 to 89 years, with residence in approximately 25 US areas. Source material: PBMCs or T cells enriched from blood (not recorded which). The chain has TRBV19 and TRBJ1-1; D perhaps matches TRBD1 (5 bases). This receptor was obtained from a woman between 40 and 50 years old with acute COVID-19. CDR3 amino acids: CASSPGWGGPEAFF. The CDR3 DNA is TGTGCCAGTAGTCCCGGTTGGGGGGGTCCTGAAGCTTTCTTT.